This T cell receptor beta chain came from a study of T cell responses to AZD1222 COVID-19 vaccine. The table came from immunoSEQ multiplex PCR; TCRdb's copy has only in-frame clones and leaves some out. This table has 75,000 to 90,000 clones, about 85% appearing once. Sequenced material: peripheral blood, taken on day 0 of AZD1222 vaccination. This clonotype was sampled from an adult in good health.

The CDR3 region has the DNA TGTGCCAGCAGCTGGGCCGTGGATGGCTACACCTTC. Protein sequence: CASSWAVDGYTF. V gene TRBV6-2 or TRBV6-3 combines with J gene TRBJ1-2; D gene ambiguous. Germline CDR1 is MNHEY and CDR2 is SVGEGT. V was clipped by 6 bases and J by 6 bases, with 11 bases between them. The CDR3 runs to 12 residues.